A selection of T cell receptor beta chains follows, all from one sample in a study of blood T cells in healthy people across ages. MiXCR was run by TCRdb on the 5' RACE reads, yielding one entry per CDR3 protein. Of 580,000 or so distinct CDR3 sequences in the sample, 45% to 55% were seen once. Sequencing was done on a sample of blood. The receptors were gathered from a man older than 75 in good health. Both conserved end residues are part of each CDR3. The D gene is left open where the match is weak. Clone sizes are given selectively: once, few, many, or a class where the clone is expanded.

clone_size | d_call | j_call | v_call | cdr3_aa | cdr3_nt
. | . | TRBJ2-7 | TRBV7-9 | CASRRGFGYEQYF | TGTGCCAGCAGAAGAGGGTTTGGCTACGAGCAGTACTTC
. | . | TRBJ2-7 | TRBV20-1 | CSASSGPYEQYF | TGCAGTGCTAGCTCGGGGCCCTACGAGCAGTACTTC
few | . | TRBJ2-7 | TRBV29-1 | CSVGRNYEQYF | TGCAGCGTTGGCCGGAACTACGAGCAGTACTTC
. | TRBD2 | TRBJ2-7 | TRBV29-1 | CSVTGTSASYEQYF | TGCAGCGTTACTGGGACTAGCGCCTCCTACGAGCAGTACTTC
many | . | TRBJ2-1 | TRBV7-2 | CASSLGRYNEQFF | TGTGCCAGCAGCTTGGGACGCTACAATGAGCAGTTCTTC
. | . | TRBJ1-5 | TRBV20-1 | CSASYRESAQGQPQHF | TGCAGTGCTAGTTACAGGGAATCGGCTCAAGGTCAGCCCCAGCATTTT
. | . | TRBJ2-5 | TRBV27 | CASRLTKLDQETQYF | TGTGCCAGCAGACTTACAAAACTAGATCAAGAGACCCAGTACTTC
. | . | TRBJ2-7 | TRBV7-2 | CASSVVGADYEQYF | TGTGCCAGCAGCGTAGTAGGGGCGGACTACGAGCAGTACTTC
. | TRBD1 | TRBJ2-3 | TRBV6-1 | CASRDSNTDTQYF | TGTGCCAGCCGGGACAGTAACACAGATACGCAGTATTTT
. | . | TRBJ1-1 | TRBV7-9 | CASSPGLENTEAFF | TGTGCCAGCAGCCCAGGACTGGAGAACACTGAAGCTTTCTTT
few | TRBD2 | TRBJ2-3 | TRBV13 | CASSRNSGGADTQYF | TGTGCCAGCAGCCGTAATAGCGGGGGAGCAGATACGCAGTATTTT
. | . | TRBJ2-1 | TRBV5-1 | CASTPEGYNEQFF | TGCGCCAGCACCCCCGAGGGGTACAATGAGCAGTTCTTC
. | TRBD1 | TRBJ2-3 | TRBV12-3/TRBV12-4 | CASSQGQGRRDTRYF | TGTGCCAGCAGCCAGGGACAGGGGAGAAGGGATACGCGGTATTTT
many | . | TRBJ2-1 | TRBV6-6 | CASSPSRDEQFF | TGTGCCAGCAGTCCAAGCCGTGATGAGCAGTTCTTC
once | TRBD1 | TRBJ1-1 | TRBV12-3/TRBV12-4 | CASRGEFDREGGTEAFF | TGTGCCAGCAGGGGGGAATTTGACAGGGAGGGTGGCACTGAAGCTTTCTTT
few | . | TRBJ2-1 | TRBV20-1 | CSARSRDNYNEQFF | TGCAGTGCTAGATCTCGGGACAACTACAATGAGCAGTTCTTC
. | TRBD1 | TRBJ1-2 | TRBV28 | CASALTGGKGYTF | TGTGCCAGCGCCCTGACAGGGGGAAAGGGCTACACCTTC
. | . | TRBJ2-1 | TRBV7-7 | CASSLAGPGEQFF | TGTGCTAGCAGCTTAGCCGGGCCGGGTGAGCAGTTCTTC